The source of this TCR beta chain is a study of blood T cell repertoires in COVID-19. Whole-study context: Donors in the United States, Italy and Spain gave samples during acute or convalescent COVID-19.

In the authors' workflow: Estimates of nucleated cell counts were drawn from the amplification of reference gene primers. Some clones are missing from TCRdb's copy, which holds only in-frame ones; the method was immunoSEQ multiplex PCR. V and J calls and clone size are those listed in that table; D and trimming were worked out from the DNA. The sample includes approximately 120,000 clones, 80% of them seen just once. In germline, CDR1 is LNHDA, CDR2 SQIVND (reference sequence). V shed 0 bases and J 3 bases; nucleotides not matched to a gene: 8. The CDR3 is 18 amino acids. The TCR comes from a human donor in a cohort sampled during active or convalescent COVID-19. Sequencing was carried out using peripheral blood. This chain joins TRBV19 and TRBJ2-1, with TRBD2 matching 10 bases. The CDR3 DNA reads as TGTGCCAGTAGTATAGATGGCGCGGGACTAGCGAACTACAATGAGCAGTTCTTC. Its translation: CASSIDGAGLANYNEQFF.